Listed below are T cell receptor beta chains from one sample, sequenced in a study of blood T cell repertoires in COVID-19. The table came from immunoSEQ multiplex PCR; TCRdb's copy has only in-frame clones and leaves some out. The sample has fewer than 500,000 clones; over 85% are singletons. Sequencing used peripheral blood. Source of these receptors: a man aged 18 to 29 with COVID-19, enrolled during active disease. The CDR3 runs from the conserved cysteine through the conserved F or W. D genes are given only for firm matches. The size field is filled for only some rows; it gives once, few, many or a size class.

CDR3nt,CDR3aa,d_gene,abundance,j_gene,v_gene
TGTGCCAGCCGTGTCGGAGGGGCGGGGGACACTGAAGCTTTCTTT,CASRVGGAGDTEAFF,.,.,TRBJ1-1,TRBV5-5
TGTGCCAGCAGCTTTAAAGATACGCAGTATTTT,CASSFKDTQYF,.,.,TRBJ2-3,TRBV5-4
TGTGCCAGCAGCTTAGTTGGGACAGGGGGCACTGAAGCTTTCTTT,CASSLVGTGGTEAFF,TRBD1,.,TRBJ1-1,TRBV7-2
TGTGCCAGCAGCCAGACAGGGGGACGGATTCAGTACTTC,CASSQTGGRIQYF,TRBD1,.,TRBJ2-4,TRBV6-5
TGCGCCAGCAGCTTGACTAGCGGGAGTGGAGGTGAGCAGTTCTTC,CASSLTSGSGGEQFF,TRBD2,.,TRBJ2-1,TRBV5-1
TGTGCCAGTAGTACGGGACAGCGAAATGGTGGCTACACCTTC,CASSTGQRNGGYTF,TRBD1,.,TRBJ1-2,TRBV19
TGTGCCAGCAGCCAAGGTGCAGGGATAAACTATGGCTACACCTTC,CASSQGAGINYGYTF,.,.,TRBJ1-2,TRBV3-1/TRBV3-2
TGCGCCAGCAGCCAGGGCCCTTTAGATTCACCCCTCCACTTT,CASSQGPLDSPLHF,.,.,TRBJ1-6,TRBV4-1
TGTGCCAGTAGTATAGATGCGACAGGGAACAATCAGCCCCAGCATTTT,CASSIDATGNNQPQHF,TRBD1,.,TRBJ1-5,TRBV19
TGTGCCAGCAGCCGAGGCAGGGGCGGGTCACCCCTCCACTTT,CASSRGRGGSPLHF,.,.,TRBJ1-6,TRBV27
TGTGCCAGCAGCTTATTGGGGCAGGGGGCAGGTGGCTACACCTTC,CASSLLGQGAGGYTF,TRBD1,few,TRBJ1-2,TRBV7-2
TGTGCCAGCAGCCCAACGGTGACTGCGAACACTGAAGCTTTCTTT,CASSPTVTANTEAFF,.,.,TRBJ1-1,TRBV3-1/TRBV3-2
TGTGCCAGCACCCTACTAGCCCGGGAGACCCAGTACTTC,CASTLLARETQYF,.,.,TRBJ2-5,TRBV2
TGTGCCAGCAGTCCAGGAGGGACCCAGTACTTC,CASSPGGTQYF,.,.,TRBJ2-5,TRBV12-3/TRBV12-4
TGTGCCAGCAGTTACGGAGGTACGAACACTGAAGCTTTCTTT,CASSYGGTNTEAFF,.,.,TRBJ1-1,TRBV6-5
TGCGCCAGCAGCCAAGATCCAGCGGGGGTTACCTACGAGCAGTACTTC,CASSQDPAGVTYEQYF,TRBD2,.,TRBJ2-7,TRBV4-1
TGTGCCACCAGCAGAGATTTATCGGGGGGCACAGATACGCAGTATTTT,CATSRDLSGGTDTQYF,.,.,TRBJ2-3,TRBV15
TGCGCCAGCAGTGAGGGGGCTATCACCGGGGAGCTGTTTTTT,CASSEGAITGELFF,TRBD1,.,TRBJ2-2,TRBV5-1
TGTGCCAGCAGCCCCCCCCCTCACATACTACACGGAAAAAGAGGAAACACCATATATTTT,CASSPPPHILHGKRGNTIYF,.,.,TRBJ1-3,TRBV3-1/TRBV3-2
TGTGCCAGCAGTGAAGGGCTTACGGGACAGGGGGTCTACGAGCAGTACTTC,CASSEGLTGQGVYEQYF,TRBD1,.,TRBJ2-7,TRBV6-1
TGTGCCAGTAGTATTGTTTCTGGGCCAAGATACGAGCAGTACTTC,CASSIVSGPRYEQYF,.,few,TRBJ2-7,TRBV19
TGCGCCAGCAGGACGGGACAGGGGGCAAATGAGCAGTTCTTC,CASRTGQGANEQFF,TRBD1,.,TRBJ2-1,TRBV5-1
TGTGCCAGCTCGGACGGGGGACAGGGGATCACCGGGGAGCTGTTTTTT,CASSDGGQGITGELFF,TRBD1,.,TRBJ2-2,TRBV18
TGTGCCAGCAGTTTATCCGGGACTAGCGGGAGGCGGGACATTCAGTACTTC,CASSLSGTSGRRDIQYF,TRBD2,.,TRBJ2-4,TRBV27
TGTGCCAGCAGCGTAGGGGACAGTAACTACAATGAGCAGTTCTTC,CASSVGDSNYNEQFF,TRBD1,.,TRBJ2-1,TRBV9
TGTGCCACCAGCAGAGGGACAGGGGCAGATACGCAGTATTTT,CATSRGTGADTQYF,TRBD1,.,TRBJ2-3,TRBV15
TGTGCCTGGAGTGACGGGGTAGACGGTTCACCCCTCCACTTT,CAWSDGVDGSPLHF,.,.,TRBJ1-6,TRBV30
TGTGCCAGCAGCTCGGACAGGAGCTCCTACGAGCAGTACTTC,CASSSDRSSYEQYF,TRBD1,.,TRBJ2-7,TRBV5-6
TGCGCCAGCAGCTTGTCTAGCGGGGCGAACACCGGGGAGCTGTTTTTT,CASSLSSGANTGELFF,TRBD2,.,TRBJ2-2,TRBV5-1
TGTGCCAGCAGCATGTACCGGACAAACACCGGGGAGCTGTTTTTT,CASSMYRTNTGELFF,.,once,TRBJ2-2,TRBV7-9
TGCGCCAGCAGCTGGACTAGCGGCTCCACAGATACGCAGTATTTT,CASSWTSGSTDTQYF,TRBD2,.,TRBJ2-3,TRBV4-1
TGCAGCGTTGGTGAGCTGCCCCAAGAGCAGTATTTT,CSVGELPQEQYF,.,.,TRBJ2-3,TRBV29-1
TGTGCCAGCAGTGAAATTTTCTCGGGTTCACCCCTCCACTTT,CASSEIFSGSPLHF,.,.,TRBJ1-6,TRBV2
TGTGCCAGCAGCTTAGTAGTGCCATCAGGGCGCGATGAAAAACTGTTTTTT,CASSLVVPSGRDEKLFF,.,.,TRBJ1-4,TRBV11-2
TGTGCCAGCAGCTTAGGGAGAGATACGCAGTATTTT,CASSLGRDTQYF,.,.,TRBJ2-3,TRBV5-4
TGTGCCAGCAGTTTAAGTACGGTGACAGATACGCAGTATTTT,CASSLSTVTDTQYF,.,.,TRBJ2-3,TRBV28
TGTGCCAGCAGCTTGGTGGGGGGGCCCCAGCATTTT,CASSLVGGPQHF,.,.,TRBJ1-5,TRBV5-8
TGTGCCAGCAGTGATACAGGGAAATACACTGAAGCTTTCTTT,CASSDTGKYTEAFF,.,.,TRBJ1-1,TRBV6-4
TGCGCCAGCAGCCCAACAGGGGAACGGGATGAAGCTTTCTTT,CASSPTGERDEAFF,TRBD1,.,TRBJ1-1,TRBV4-1
TGTGCCAGCAGCTCCCGGGAAAGGGATAACACCGGGGAGCTGTTTTTT,CASSSRERDNTGELFF,.,.,TRBJ2-2,TRBV11-3
TGTGCCAGCTCACACCAGGCGGCAGGGGGCTTTGGTCAGCCCCAGCATTTT,CASSHQAAGGFGQPQHF,TRBD1,.,TRBJ1-5,TRBV18
TGTGCCATCAGTGAGTTGGTGACAGTTTCAAAATGGTTTGCCTACGAGCAGTACTTC,CAISELVTVSKWFAYEQYF,.,.,TRBJ2-7,TRBV10-3
TGTGCCAGCAGCGCAACCGGGACAGAGAACACTGAAGCTTTCTTT,CASSATGTENTEAFF,TRBD1,.,TRBJ1-1,TRBV2
TGTGCCAGCAGTGAAGCCCTATCTAGTGTTAGGGGTGAAGCTTTCTTT,CASSEALSSVRGEAFF,.,.,TRBJ1-1,TRBV6-1
TGTGCCAGCGGCGCGGGGACTAACTCCTACGAGCAGTACTTC,CASGAGTNSYEQYF,TRBD2,.,TRBJ2-7,TRBV2
TGTGCTAGTGGTTTACCCCAGGGTGCGAGATACGAGCAGTACTTC,CASGLPQGARYEQYF,.,.,TRBJ2-7,TRBV12-5
TGTGCCAGTGGGACAGGGGAAAGCTCCTACAATGAGCAGTTCTTC,CASGTGESSYNEQFF,.,.,TRBJ2-1,TRBV21-1
TGTGCCAGTAGCAGGGACAGGGATCAGCCCCAGCATTTT,CASSRDRDQPQHF,TRBD1,few,TRBJ1-5,TRBV19
TGTGCCAGCAACCTTCGGAGCGGGGGGGCCAATGAGCAGTTCTTC,CASNLRSGGANEQFF,TRBD2,.,TRBJ2-1,TRBV11-2